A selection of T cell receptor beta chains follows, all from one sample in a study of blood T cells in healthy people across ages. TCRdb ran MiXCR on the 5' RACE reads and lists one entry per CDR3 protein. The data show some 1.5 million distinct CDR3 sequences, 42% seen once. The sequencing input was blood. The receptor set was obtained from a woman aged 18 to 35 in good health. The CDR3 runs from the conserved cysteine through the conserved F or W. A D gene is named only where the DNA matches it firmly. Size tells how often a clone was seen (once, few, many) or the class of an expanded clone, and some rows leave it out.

CDR3 protein: CASSSKRFLGGYNEQYF
CDR3 DNA: TGTGCCAGCAGCTCCAAAAGGTTTCTAGGAGGCTACAATGAGCAGTACTTC
D gene: -
clone size: -
V gene: TRBV13
J gene: TRBJ2-5

CDR3 protein: CASSPAPPAVEAFF
CDR3 DNA: TGTGCCAGCAGCCCCGCCCCACCTGCAGTTGAAGCTTTCTTT
D gene: -
clone size: -
V gene: TRBV7-2
J gene: TRBJ1-1

CDR3 protein: CASSKDRANNEQFF
CDR3 DNA: TGTGCCAGCAGTAAGGACAGGGCGAACAATGAGCAGTTCTTC
D gene: TRBD1
clone size: -
V gene: TRBV6-5
J gene: TRBJ2-1

CDR3 protein: CASNGRGGSLTEAFF
CDR3 DNA: TGTGCCAGCAATGGCAGGGGGGGGAGTCTCACTGAAGCTTTCTTT
D gene: TRBD1
clone size: few
V gene: TRBV2
J gene: TRBJ1-1

CDR3 protein: CASSGPGTGLPDTQYF
CDR3 DNA: TGTGCCAGCAGCGGACCCGGGACAGGGCTTCCAGATACGCAGTATTTT
D gene: TRBD1
clone size: few
V gene: TRBV9
J gene: TRBJ2-3

CDR3 protein: CSVEDGTANEKLFF
CDR3 DNA: TGCAGCGTTGAAGATGGAACAGCTAATGAAAAACTGTTTTTT
D gene: -
clone size: few
V gene: TRBV29-1
J gene: TRBJ1-4

CDR3 protein: CASSRQDNQPQHF
CDR3 DNA: TGTGCCAGCAGCCGACAGGACAATCAGCCCCAGCATTTT
D gene: -
clone size: many
V gene: TRBV6-6
J gene: TRBJ1-5

CDR3 protein: CASSQPAKLNDYNEQFF
CDR3 DNA: TGCGCCAGCAGCCAACCCGCGAAGTTAAATGACTACAATGAGCAGTTCTTC
D gene: -
clone size: -
V gene: TRBV4-1
J gene: TRBJ2-1

CDR3 protein: CATGRRESTDTQYF
CDR3 DNA: TGTGCCACCGGCCGGCGTGAAAGCACAGATACGCAGTATTTT
D gene: -
clone size: many
V gene: TRBV24-1
J gene: TRBJ2-3

CDR3 protein: CASSFMGEQYF
CDR3 DNA: TGTGCCAGCAGCTTCATGGGGGAGCAGTACTTC
D gene: -
clone size: -
V gene: TRBV7-2
J gene: TRBJ2-5

CDR3 protein: CASGIVGDNEQFF
CDR3 DNA: TGTGCCAGCGGGATAGTTGGGGACAATGAGCAGTTCTTC
D gene: -
clone size: -
V gene: TRBV12-3/TRBV12-4
J gene: TRBJ2-1

CDR3 protein: CASSYTGFAGGYTGELFF
CDR3 DNA: TGTGCCAGCAGTTACACTGGCTTCGCGGGAGGATACACCGGGGAGCTGTTTTTT
D gene: TRBD2
clone size: -
V gene: TRBV6-2/TRBV6-3
J gene: TRBJ2-2

CDR3 protein: CASSHGRSYEQYF
CDR3 DNA: TGTGCCAGCAGTCATGGGAGGTCCTACGAGCAGTACTTC
D gene: -
clone size: -
V gene: TRBV27
J gene: TRBJ2-7

CDR3 protein: CASSLSYPGSPGDTQYF
CDR3 DNA: TGTGCCAGCAGTTTATCTTATCCGGGGTCCCCAGGGGATACGCAGTATTTT
D gene: -
clone size: -
V gene: TRBV27
J gene: TRBJ2-3

CDR3 protein: CSARVAYSYEQYF
CDR3 DNA: TGCAGTGCTAGAGTGGCCTACTCCTACGAGCAGTACTTC
D gene: -
clone size: -
V gene: TRBV20-1
J gene: TRBJ2-7

CDR3 protein: CASSEVRGDTQYF
CDR3 DNA: TGTGCCAGCAGTGAAGTCCGGGGAGATACGCAGTATTTT
D gene: -
clone size: -
V gene: TRBV2
J gene: TRBJ2-3

CDR3 protein: CASSSPGGGSNQPQHF
CDR3 DNA: TGTGCCAGCAGCTCCCCTGGGGGCGGTAGCAATCAGCCCCAGCATTTT
D gene: -
clone size: -
V gene: TRBV7-8
J gene: TRBJ1-5

CDR3 protein: CSVEVLAGYTDTQYF
CDR3 DNA: TGCAGCGTTGAAGTCCTAGCGGGGTACACAGATACGCAGTATTTT
D gene: TRBD2
clone size: few
V gene: TRBV29-1
J gene: TRBJ2-3

CDR3 protein: CASSPGLAGGLSQFF
CDR3 DNA: TGTGCCAGCAGTCCCGGACTAGCGGGAGGGCTATCGCAGTTCTTC
D gene: TRBD2
clone size: -
V gene: TRBV27
J gene: TRBJ2-1

CDR3 protein: CASSLSGGIPIGANVLTF
CDR3 DNA: TGTGCCAGCAGTTTATCAGGAGGTATCCCCATAGGGGCCAACGTCCTGACTTTC
D gene: -
clone size: -
V gene: TRBV27
J gene: TRBJ2-6

CDR3 protein: CAISGAGTGNGYTF
CDR3 DNA: TGTGCAATCAGTGGGGCCGGGACAGGGAACGGCTACACCTTC
D gene: TRBD1
clone size: -
V gene: TRBV10-3
J gene: TRBJ1-2

CDR3 protein: CASSYTGLAANEQFF
CDR3 DNA: TGCGCCAGCAGCTATACGGGACTAGCGGCTAATGAGCAGTTCTTC
D gene: TRBD2
clone size: few
V gene: TRBV5-1
J gene: TRBJ2-1

CDR3 protein: CASSLVNGGYTF
CDR3 DNA: TGCGCCAGCAGCTTGGTAAATGGTGGCTACACCTTC
D gene: -
clone size: few
V gene: TRBV5-1
J gene: TRBJ1-2

CDR3 protein: CASSTIVGSEAFF
CDR3 DNA: TGTGCCAGTAGTACAATAGTAGGGTCTGAAGCTTTCTTT
D gene: -
clone size: -
V gene: TRBV19
J gene: TRBJ1-1

CDR3 protein: CSVQTGGQPQHF
CDR3 DNA: TGCAGCGTCCAGACAGGCGGCCAGCCCCAGCATTTT
D gene: -
clone size: -
V gene: TRBV29-1
J gene: TRBJ1-5

CDR3 protein: CASSELEDTDTQYF
CDR3 DNA: TGTGCCAGCAGTGAGCTGGAGGACACAGATACGCAGTATTTT
D gene: -
clone size: many
V gene: TRBV27
J gene: TRBJ2-3

CDR3 protein: CASSSQQGANEKLFF
CDR3 DNA: TGTGCCAGCAGCTCCCAACAGGGGGCTAATGAAAAACTGTTTTTT
D gene: TRBD1
clone size: -
V gene: TRBV7-9
J gene: TRBJ1-4

CDR3 protein: CASSYPLQRPYNEQFF
CDR3 DNA: TGTGCCAGCAGTTACCCCCTCCAAAGGCCCTACAATGAGCAGTTCTTC
D gene: -
clone size: -
V gene: TRBV6-2/TRBV6-3
J gene: TRBJ2-1

CDR3 protein: CATNKTVAYEQYF
CDR3 DNA: TGTGCCACCAACAAGACAGTTGCCTACGAGCAGTACTTC
D gene: -
clone size: once
V gene: TRBV15
J gene: TRBJ2-7

CDR3 protein: CASNVVATSTDTQYF
CDR3 DNA: TGTGCCAGCAACGTAGTGGCAACGAGCACAGATACGCAGTATTTT
D gene: -
clone size: -
V gene: TRBV9
J gene: TRBJ2-3

CDR3 protein: CASSPEGDNEQFF
CDR3 DNA: TGCGCCAGCAGCCCAGAAGGAGACAATGAGCAGTTCTTC
D gene: -
clone size: -
V gene: TRBV4-3
J gene: TRBJ2-1

CDR3 protein: CASSLGVTYNEQFF
CDR3 DNA: TGTGCCAGCAGCTTAGGAGTTACCTACAATGAGCAGTTCTTC
D gene: -
clone size: few
V gene: TRBV7-2
J gene: TRBJ2-1

CDR3 protein: CSARPNQRTGELFF
CDR3 DNA: TGCAGTGCTAGACCCAACCAAAGGACCGGGGAGCTGTTTTTT
D gene: -
clone size: -
V gene: TRBV20-1
J gene: TRBJ2-2

CDR3 protein: CASGGDGTGELFF
CDR3 DNA: TGTGCCAGCGGGGGAGACGGGACCGGGGAGCTGTTTTTT
D gene: -
clone size: -
V gene: TRBV12-3/TRBV12-4
J gene: TRBJ2-2

CDR3 protein: CASSLKAAGANVLTF
CDR3 DNA: TGTGCCAGCAGCTTAAAAGCGGCTGGGGCCAACGTCCTGACTTTC
D gene: -
clone size: -
V gene: TRBV7-3
J gene: TRBJ2-6

CDR3 protein: CASRPPGANTDTQYF
CDR3 DNA: TGTGCCAGCAGACCCCCCGGGGCGAACACAGATACGCAGTATTTT
D gene: -
clone size: few
V gene: TRBV7-2
J gene: TRBJ2-3

CDR3 protein: CASSAPASNYGYTF
CDR3 DNA: TGTGCCAGCAGCGCCCCGGCGTCCAACTATGGCTACACCTTC
D gene: -
clone size: few
V gene: TRBV9
J gene: TRBJ1-2

CDR3 protein: CASSLAVSGSYNEQYF
CDR3 DNA: TGTGCCAGCAGCTTAGCTGTTAGCGGGAGTTACAATGAGCAGTACTTC
D gene: TRBD2
clone size: -
V gene: TRBV7-9
J gene: TRBJ2-7

CDR3 protein: CASSQGGGRAERTDTQYF
CDR3 DNA: TGTGCCAGCAGCCAAGGGGGCGGGAGGGCCGAACGCACAGATACGCAGTATTTT
D gene: TRBD2
clone size: few
V gene: TRBV3-1
J gene: TRBJ2-3

CDR3 protein: CSALEGANEKLFF
CDR3 DNA: TGCAGTGCTTTAGAGGGGGCGAATGAAAAACTGTTTTTT
D gene: TRBD1
clone size: few
V gene: TRBV20-1
J gene: TRBJ1-4

CDR3 protein: CASSAGGLRSYEQYF
CDR3 DNA: TGTGCCAGCAGTGCAGGCGGGCTGCGCTCCTACGAGCAGTACTTC
D gene: -
clone size: -
V gene: TRBV2
J gene: TRBJ2-7

CDR3 protein: CASSPPWALSSYEQYF
CDR3 DNA: TGTGCCAGCAGCCCCCCGTGGGCCTTAAGCTCCTACGAGCAGTACTTC
D gene: -
clone size: -
V gene: TRBV7-9
J gene: TRBJ2-7

CDR3 protein: CASSEFRRGTLYEQYF
CDR3 DNA: TGCGCCAGCAGTGAGTTCCGCAGGGGGACGTTGTACGAGCAGTACTTC
D gene: TRBD1
clone size: -
V gene: TRBV10-1
J gene: TRBJ2-7

CDR3 protein: CASSYGNRGQETQYF
CDR3 DNA: TGCGCCAGCAGTTACGGGAACAGGGGGCAAGAGACCCAGTACTTC
D gene: TRBD1
clone size: -
V gene: TRBV5-1
J gene: TRBJ2-5

CDR3 protein: CASSLPTPGTGGHSATEAFF
CDR3 DNA: TGTGCCAGCAGCTTACCGACGCCTGGGACAGGGGGCCATTCTGCCACTGAAGCTTTCTTT
D gene: TRBD1
clone size: -
V gene: TRBV7-9
J gene: TRBJ1-1

CDR3 protein: CASSYGGAGEQYF
CDR3 DNA: TGTGCCAGCAGTTACGGGGGTGCGGGCGAGCAGTACTTC
D gene: -
clone size: -
V gene: TRBV6-5
J gene: TRBJ2-7

CDR3 protein: CSVIGRVRGNEQFF
CDR3 DNA: TGCAGCGTCATCGGTAGGGTAAGGGGCAATGAGCAGTTCTTC
D gene: -
clone size: -
V gene: TRBV29-1
J gene: TRBJ2-1

CDR3 protein: CSASETQYF
CDR3 DNA: TGCAGTGCTTCAGAGACCCAGTACTTC
D gene: -
clone size: -
V gene: TRBV20-1
J gene: TRBJ2-5

CDR3 protein: CASSIGLAGGTTDTQYF
CDR3 DNA: TGCGCCAGCAGCATTGGACTAGCGGGGGGGACCACAGATACGCAGTATTTT
D gene: TRBD2
clone size: -
V gene: TRBV5-1
J gene: TRBJ2-3

CDR3 protein: CASSQDPAGQGTQYF
CDR3 DNA: TGTGCCAGCAGCCAAGACCCAGCGGGTCAGGGTACGCAGTATTTT
D gene: -
clone size: -
V gene: TRBV4-2
J gene: TRBJ2-3